These 24 T cell receptor beta chains originate from one sample sequenced in a study of T cell repertoires in cytomegalovirus infection. Each CDR3 protein gets one entry after TCRdb re-called the reads with MiXCR. Of some 130,000 distinct CDR3 sequences listed, over 25% are singletons. The antigens these receptors bind are not known. The sequences come from CD8+ T cells from cultured PBMCs, collected from culture after CMV antigen stimulation. The receptors were gathered from a human donor in good health (CMV status not recorded). Some clones in this sample may be carry-over from other donors' samples.

This clonotype was found a few times. This chain's CDR3 is CASSVSSSGVSYEQYF. In DNA, the CDR3 is TGTGCCAGCAGCGTATCGTCTAGCGGAGTTTCCTACGAGCAGTACTTC. The chain employs TRBV9 and TRBJ2-7; 7 bases line up with TRBD2. The CDR3 contains 16 residues. Looked up from germline, CDR1 is SGDLS and CDR2 is YYNGEE. With V trimmed by 1 base and J by 1 base, 8 bases remained unmatched.

V usage is TRBV5-5 and J usage is TRBJ2-7, with D unresolved. V dropped 0 bases and J dropped 0 bases, with 10 bases sitting between them. Germline lookup yields CDR1 SGHKS and CDR2 YYEKEE (reference sequence). The CDR3 is 15 residues long. CDR3 protein: CASSLVVYLSYEQYF. Here the CDR3 DNA reads TGTGCCAGCAGCTTGGTTGTGTATCTCTCCTACGAGCAGTACTTC.

Remarks on this clonotype: One end of the junction is discordant with germline, which a read error may explain. The gene calls are TRBV25-1 and TRBJ1-4, with D unclear. The CDR3 has 15 amino acids. Germline values: CDR1 MGHDK, CDR2 SYGVNS. The chain's CDR3 is CASSESLGSSENLFF. In DNA, the CDR3 is TGTGCCAGCAGTGAATCCCTCGGGAGTAGTGAAAATCTGTTTTTT.

This clonotype appeared many times. V is TRBV7-6 and J is TRBJ2-7; no firm D call. V was shortened by 2 bases and J by 0 bases, with 5 bases between the two germline ends. Germline assignment: CDR1 SGHVS and CDR2 FNYEAQ. CDR3 length: 13 amino acids. The CDR3 region is CASSLYGSYEQYF. In DNA, the CDR3 is TGTGCCAGCAGCTTATACGGCTCCTACGAGCAGTACTTC.

This clonotype was detected only a few times. V gene TRBV3-1 combines with J gene TRBJ1-2; D remains ambiguous. CDR3 size: 14 residues. Deletions cut 0 bases from V and 6 bases from J, with 11 bases between. The germline V gene encodes CDR1 LGHDT and CDR2 YNNKEL (reference sequence). CDR3 residues: CASSQERAADGYTF. The CDR3 DNA reads as TGTGCCAGCAGCCAAGAAAGGGCAGCGGATGGCTACACCTTC. Full variable domain (missing parts from reference TRBV3-1 and TRBJ1-2): DTAVSQTPKYLVTQMGNDKSIKCEQNLGHDTMYWYKQDSKKFLKIMFSYNNKELIINETVPNRFSPKSPDKAHLNLHINSLELGDSAVYFCASSQERAADGYTFGSGTRLTVV.

This clonotype was seen more than once but under ten times. The V and J genes are TRBV6-5 and TRBJ1-6; unclear D gene. V was trimmed by 2 bases and J by 7 bases, leaving 6 bases between them. CDR3 length equals 13 residues. Germline CDR1 MNHEY, CDR2 SVGAGI. The CDR3 region has the DNA TGTGCCAGCAGTTACGACCCGAATTCACCCCTCCACTTT. Its translation: CASSYDPNSPLHF.

This clonotype came up a few times. The chain links TRBV27 to TRBJ1-5, with 7 bases that match TRBD1. The CDR3 sequence is 15 residues long. The V segment lost 1 base and the J segment 3 bases; nucleotides outside the gene matches: 3. Germline CDR1 is MNHEY and CDR2 is SMNVEV (reference sequence). The CDR3 sequence: CASSLWGQLNQPQHF. The CDR3 DNA follows: TGTGCCAGCAGTTTATGGGGACAGCTCAATCAGCCCCAGCATTTT.

The chain couples TRBV12-3 or TRBV12-4 to TRBJ2-3; a weak D match, TRBD2 (6 bases). Trimming took off 6 bases at V and 2 bases at J, with 18 bases between the two ends. The CDR3 runs 16 residues. The CDR3 region is CASSSDDRDFTDTQYF. In nucleotides, the CDR3 is TGTGCCAGCAGCTCGGACGACCGGGACTTCACAGATACGCAGTATTTT.

The chain carries TRBV15 and TRBJ2-6; possibly TRBD2 for D (5 bases). Germline V CDR1 and CDR2: LNHNV, YYDKDF (reference sequence). V was shortened by 0 bases and J by 1 base, with 7 bases between the two germline ends. The CDR3 has 16 amino acids. CDR3 sequence: CATSRDGESGANVLTF. The CDR3 nucleotides read TGTGCCACCAGCAGAGATGGGGAGTCTGGGGCCAACGTCCTGACTTTC.

The chain recombines TRBV7-9 with TRBJ2-7; D might be TRBD1 (6 bases). Trimming took off 5 bases at V and 2 bases at J, with 16 bases between the two ends. Germline V lookup: CDR1 SEHNR, CDR2 FQNEAQ (reference sequence). This CDR3 spans 15 amino acids. The CDR3 DNA is TGTGCCAGCAGCGTCCCCGAGGACAGACCCTACGAGCAGTACTTC. This gives the protein CASSVPEDRPYEQYF.

This clonotype was seen a handful of times. The V and J genes are TRBV28 and TRBJ2-1, with TRBD1 as a possible D gene (6 bases). This CDR3 has 16 residues. With 6 bases removed from V and 7 bases from J, the gap between germline ends came to 22 bases. Germline CDR1 MDHEN, CDR2 SYDVKM. The CDR3 is CASSLRTAPTRNEQFF. The CDR3 nucleotides read TGTGCCAGCAGCTTACGGACAGCCCCAACTCGGAATGAGCAGTTCTTC.

This clonotype was seen a few times. V is TRBV19 and J is TRBJ1-1; TRBD1 matches at 8 bases. Trimming cost V 3 bases and J 1 base; bases outside gene matches: 7. The CDR3 length is 16 residues. Germline V CDR1 and CDR2: LNHDA, SQIVND (reference sequence). CDR3 DNA: TGTGCCAGTAGTATCTGGGCAGGGGGCTCGAACACTGAAGCTTTCTTT. It specifies CASSIWAGGSNTEAFF.

This clonotype was found a few times. This chain joins TRBV6-6 and TRBJ2-7; 9 nucleotides line up with TRBD1. This CDR3 has 14 amino acids. V gave up 6 bases and J gave up 2 bases; unmatched junction bases: 5. Germline V gives CDR1 MNHNY, CDR2 SVGAGI (reference sequence). The CDR3 DNA is TGTGCCAGCAGCTGGGACAGGGATACCTACGAGCAGTACTTC. Translating gives CASSWDRDTYEQYF.

This clonotype occurred a few times. The chain is built from TRBV4-1 and TRBJ2-7; 7 bases fit TRBD1. The germline gives CDR1 MGHRA, CDR2 YSYEKL. The CDR3 loop spans 16 amino acids. J lost 4 bases, V lost 1 base, and 10 bases had no gene match. The CDR3 loop is CASSQGRGLFDYEQYF. CDR3 in DNA: TGCGCCAGCAGCCAAGGAAGGGGGCTGTTCGATTACGAGCAGTACTTC.

This clonotype was seen a handful of times. V is TRBV11-2 and J is TRBJ2-7; TRBD1 is a possible D gene (6 bases). V shed 2 bases and J shed 0 bases, with 14 bases lying between them. Germline values: CDR1 SGHAT, CDR2 FQNNGV. The CDR3 is 16 amino acids. As DNA, the CDR3 is TGTGCCAGCAGCTTAACCGGGACATCGGACTCCTACGAGCAGTACTTC. As protein: CASSLTGTSDSYEQYF.

This clonotype has ten or more counts. The V gene is TRBV7-2, the J gene TRBJ2-3; perhaps TRBD2 as D (6 bases). The CDR3 sequence is 13 residues long. V was pared by 6 bases and J by 2 bases, with 9 bases between. Germline assignment: CDR1 SGHTA and CDR2 FQGNSA. CDR3 nucleotide sequence: TGTGCCAGCAGTTCGGACTACACAGATACGCAGTATTTT. This codes for CASSSDYTDTQYF.

This clonotype came up many times. This chain connects TRBV20-1 to TRBJ2-3, with TRBD2 identical over 8 bases. CDR3 length equals 16 residues. The V gene's germline CDR1 is DFQATT and CDR2 SNEGSKA (reference sequence). Germline trimming cut 1 base from V and 1 base from J; bases unmatched to any gene: 7. This CDR3 reads CSARGVGAGGTDTQYF. The CDR3 DNA sequence: TGCAGTGCTAGAGGGGTAGGAGCGGGGGGCACAGATACGCAGTATTTT.

The J gene is TRBJ2-7, the V gene TRBV19; TRBD1 matches 9 bases. The CDR3 length is 13 residues. CDR1 LNHDA and CDR2 SQIVND come from the germline V gene (reference sequence). V lost 3 bases to trimming and J lost 5 bases; unmatched junction nucleotides: 2. The CDR3 protein is CASSIDRGNEQYF. The CDR3 DNA reads as TGTGCCAGTAGTATCGACAGGGGGAACGAGCAGTACTTC.

The chain has TRBV6-5 and TRBJ1-2, with TRBD1 identical over 8 bases. This CDR3 is built from 16 residues. Germline-derived CDR1 and CDR2 are MNHEY and SVGAGI. The J segment lost 6 bases and the V segment lost 5 bases, leaving 14 bases of the junction unmatched. Here the CDR3 DNA reads TGTGCCAGCAGTAACCTCTACTCACTGACAGGGGATGGCTACACCTTC. This gives the protein CASSNLYSLTGDGYTF.

In this sample, this clonotype turned up a few times. This chain links TRBV5-4 with TRBJ2-7, with TRBD1 as a possible D gene (5 bases). Germline V lookup: CDR1 SGHNT, CDR2 YYREEE (reference sequence). V lost 4 bases and J lost 3, with 17 bases in between. This CDR3 has 15 amino acids. The CDR3 DNA reads as TGTGCCAGCAGCCCCCAAGGGGCAGGCTTCTACGAGCAGTACTTC. It specifies CASSPQGAGFYEQYF.

Only a few counts were recorded for this clonotype. The chain combines TRBV4-1 with TRBJ2-4; 7 bases map to TRBD1. This CDR3 spans 13 amino acids. Germline V gene sequence: CDR1 MGHRA, CDR2 YSYEKL. V was pared by 5 bases and J by 8 bases, with 6 bases of the junction left unmatched. CDR3 residues: CASSVRQGDIQYF. The DNA of the CDR3 is TGCGCCAGCAGCGTGAGGCAGGGGGACATTCAGTACTTC.

This clonotype occurred a few times. This chain links TRBV7-9 with TRBJ1-1; D call uncertain. Per the germline V gene, CDR1 is SEHNR and CDR2 is FQNEAQ (reference sequence). This CDR3 has 14 residues. V lost 2 bases and J 11 bases, leaving 18 bases between the germline ends. The CDR3 DNA is TGTGCCAGCAGCTTATCTCAGGTGTCGTCGGGGGCTTTCTTT. This sequence encodes CASSLSQVSSGAFF.

This clonotype was seen at least ten times. CDR3 coding DNA: TGTGCCAGCAGCTTAGGGATGAGGAGCGGCCCCTATAGTACGCAGTATTTT. Protein product: CASSLGMRSGPYSTQYF. The J gene is TRBJ2-3, the V gene TRBV7-9; D might be TRBD2 (5 bases). CDR1 is SEHNR, CDR2 FQNEAQ, per germline (reference sequence). CDR3 length equals 17 residues. V lost 1 base and J lost 8, with 22 bases in between.

The chain combines TRBV28 with TRBJ2-6; unclear D gene. This CDR3 has 15 amino acids. Looked up from germline, CDR1 is MDHEN and CDR2 is SYDVKM. Trimming took 0 bases from V and 0 from J, leaving 3 bases between them. CDR3 nucleotide sequence: TGTGCCAGCAGTTTATGGACCTCTGGGGCCAACGTCCTGACTTTC. Protein sequence: CASSLWTSGANVLTF. Variable domain in full (rest from reference TRBV28 and TRBJ2-6): DVKVTQSSRYLVKRTGEKVFLECVQDMDHENMFWYRQDPGLGLRLIYFSYDVKMKEKGDIPEGYSVSREKKERFSLILESASTNQTSMYLCASSLWTSGANVLTFGAGSRLTVL.